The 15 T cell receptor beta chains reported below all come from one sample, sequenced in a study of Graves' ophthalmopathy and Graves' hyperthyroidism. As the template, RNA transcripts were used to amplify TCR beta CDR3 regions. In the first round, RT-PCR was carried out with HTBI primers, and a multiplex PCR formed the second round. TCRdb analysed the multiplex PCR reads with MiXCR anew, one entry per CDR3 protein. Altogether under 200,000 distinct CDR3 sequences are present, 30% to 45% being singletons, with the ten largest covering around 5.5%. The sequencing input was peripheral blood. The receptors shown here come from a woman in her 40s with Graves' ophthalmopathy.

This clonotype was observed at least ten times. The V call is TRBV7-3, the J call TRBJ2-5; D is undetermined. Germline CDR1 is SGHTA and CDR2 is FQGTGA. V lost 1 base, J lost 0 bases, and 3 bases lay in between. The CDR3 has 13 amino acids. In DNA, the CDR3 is TGTGCCAGCAGCTTAAACAACCAAGAGACCCAGTACTTC. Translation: CASSLNNQETQYF.

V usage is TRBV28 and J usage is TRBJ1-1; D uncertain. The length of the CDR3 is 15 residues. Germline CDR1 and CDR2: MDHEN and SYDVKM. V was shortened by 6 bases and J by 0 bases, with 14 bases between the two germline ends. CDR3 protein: CASRPPRGMNTEAFF. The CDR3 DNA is TGTGCCAGCAGGCCTCCCCGGGGAATGAACACTGAAGCTTTCTTT. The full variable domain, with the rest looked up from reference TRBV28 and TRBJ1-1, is DVKVTQSSRYLVKRTGEKVFLECVQDMDHENMFWYRQDPGLGLRLIYFSYDVKMKEKGDIPEGYSVSREKKERFSLILESASTNQTSMYLCASRPPRGMNTEAFFGQGTRLTVV.

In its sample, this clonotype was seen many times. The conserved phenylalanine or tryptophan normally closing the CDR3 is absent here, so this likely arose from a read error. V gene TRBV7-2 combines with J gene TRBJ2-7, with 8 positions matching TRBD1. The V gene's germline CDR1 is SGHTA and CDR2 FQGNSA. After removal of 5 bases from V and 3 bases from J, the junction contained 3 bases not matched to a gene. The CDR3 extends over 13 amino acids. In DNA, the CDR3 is TGTGCCAGCAGCCGGGACAGGATCTACGAGCAGTACTCC. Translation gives CASSRDRIYEQYS.

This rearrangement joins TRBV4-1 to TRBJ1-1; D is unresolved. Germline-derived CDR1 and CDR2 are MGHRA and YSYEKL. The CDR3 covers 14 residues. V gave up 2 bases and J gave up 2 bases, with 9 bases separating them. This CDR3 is CASSQRTQNTEAFF. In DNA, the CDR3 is TGCGCCAGCAGCCAAAGGACCCAAAACACTGAAGCTTTCTTT.

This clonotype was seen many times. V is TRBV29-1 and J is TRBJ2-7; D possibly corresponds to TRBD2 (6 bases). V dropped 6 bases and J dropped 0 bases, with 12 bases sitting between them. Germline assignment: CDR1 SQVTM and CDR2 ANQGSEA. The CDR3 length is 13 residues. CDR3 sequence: CSVVGGNSYEQYF. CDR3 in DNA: TGCAGCGTCGTAGGCGGGAACTCCTACGAGCAGTACTTC.

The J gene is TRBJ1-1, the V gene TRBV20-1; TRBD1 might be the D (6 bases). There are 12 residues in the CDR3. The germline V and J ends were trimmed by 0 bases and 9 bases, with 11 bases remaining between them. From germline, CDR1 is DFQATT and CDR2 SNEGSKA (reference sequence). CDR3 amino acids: CSARDPGAQAFF. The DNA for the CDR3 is TGCAGTGCTAGAGATCCGGGGGCGCAAGCTTTCTTT.

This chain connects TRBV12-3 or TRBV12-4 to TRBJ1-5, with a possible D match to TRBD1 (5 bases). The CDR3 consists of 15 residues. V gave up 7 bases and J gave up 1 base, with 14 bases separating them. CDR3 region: CASNSGIGSNQPQHF. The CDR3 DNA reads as TGTGCCAGCAACTCAGGGATAGGGAGCAATCAGCCCCAGCATTTT.

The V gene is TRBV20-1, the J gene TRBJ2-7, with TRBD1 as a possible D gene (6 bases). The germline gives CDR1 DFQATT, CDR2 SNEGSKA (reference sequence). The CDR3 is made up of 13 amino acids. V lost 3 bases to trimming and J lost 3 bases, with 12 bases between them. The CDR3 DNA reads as TGCAGTGCTAGGAACAGGGCTGGCTACGAGCAGTACTTC. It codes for CSARNRAGYEQYF.

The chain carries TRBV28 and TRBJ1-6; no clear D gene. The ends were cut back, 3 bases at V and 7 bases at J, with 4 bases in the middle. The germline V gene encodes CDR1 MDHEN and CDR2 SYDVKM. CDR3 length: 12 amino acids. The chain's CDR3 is CASSLMNSPLHF. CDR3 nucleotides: TGTGCCAGCAGTTTGATGAATTCACCCCTCCACTTT.

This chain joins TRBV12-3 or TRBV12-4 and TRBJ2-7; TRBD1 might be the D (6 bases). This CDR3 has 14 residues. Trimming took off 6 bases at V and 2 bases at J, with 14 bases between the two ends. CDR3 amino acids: CASRPTGTTYEQYF. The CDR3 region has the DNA TGTGCCAGCAGGCCTACAGGGACGACCTACGAGCAGTACTTC.

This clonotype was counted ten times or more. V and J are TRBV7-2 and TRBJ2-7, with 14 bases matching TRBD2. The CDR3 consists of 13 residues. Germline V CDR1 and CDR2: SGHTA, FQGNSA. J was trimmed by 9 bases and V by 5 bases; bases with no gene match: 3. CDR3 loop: CASSHGTSGGQYF. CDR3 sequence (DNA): TGTGCCAGCAGCCATGGGACTAGCGGGGGGCAGTACTTC.

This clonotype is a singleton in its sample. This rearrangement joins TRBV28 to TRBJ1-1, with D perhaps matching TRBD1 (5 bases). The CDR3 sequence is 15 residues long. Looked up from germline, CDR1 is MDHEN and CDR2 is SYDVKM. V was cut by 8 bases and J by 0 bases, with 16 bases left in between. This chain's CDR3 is CASQMRDSLNTEAFF. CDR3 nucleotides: TGTGCCAGCCAAATGAGAGACAGTTTGAACACTGAAGCTTTCTTT.

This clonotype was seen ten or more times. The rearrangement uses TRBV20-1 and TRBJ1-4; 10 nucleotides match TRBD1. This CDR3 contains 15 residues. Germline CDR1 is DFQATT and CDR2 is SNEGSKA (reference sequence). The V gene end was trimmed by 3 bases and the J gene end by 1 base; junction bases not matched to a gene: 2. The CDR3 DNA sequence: TGCAGTGCTAGGGGGACAGGGGTAACTAATGAAAAACTGTTTTTT. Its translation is CSARGTGVTNEKLFF.

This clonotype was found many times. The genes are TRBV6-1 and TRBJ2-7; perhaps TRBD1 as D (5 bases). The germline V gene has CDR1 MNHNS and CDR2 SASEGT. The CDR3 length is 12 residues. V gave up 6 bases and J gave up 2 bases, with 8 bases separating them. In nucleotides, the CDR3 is TGTGCCAGCAGAGAACAGGCCTACGAGCAGTACTTC. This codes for CASREQAYEQYF.

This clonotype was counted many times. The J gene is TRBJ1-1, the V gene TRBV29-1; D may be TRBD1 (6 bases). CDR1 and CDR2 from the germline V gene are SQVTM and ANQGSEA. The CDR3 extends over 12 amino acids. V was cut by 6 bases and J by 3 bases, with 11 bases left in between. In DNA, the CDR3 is TGCAGCGTATACAGGGTTTACACTGAAGCTTTCTTT. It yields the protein CSVYRVYTEAFF. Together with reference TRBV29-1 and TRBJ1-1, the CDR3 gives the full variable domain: SAVISQKPSRDICQRGTSLTIQCQVDSQVTMMFWYRQQPGQSLTLIATANQGSEATYESGFVIDKFPISRPNLTFSTLTVSNMSPEDSSIYLCSVYRVYTEAFFGQGTRLTVV.